Listed below are T cell receptor beta chains from one sample, sequenced in a study of control samples from healthy donors and cancer patients. The protocol was immunoSEQ multiplex PCR, while the TCRdb copy is restricted to in-frame clones and leaves out a portion. The sample lists 110,000 to 150,000 clones, around 90% occurring once. Sample: blood. Receptor source: a man aged 30 to 45 in good health. CDR3s include the opening cysteine and the closing phenylalanine or tryptophan. A D gene is named only where the DNA matches it firmly.

v_gene	j_gene	d_gene	CDR3nt	CDR3aa
TRBV4-1	TRBJ2-3	TRBD1	TGCGCCAGCAGCCCGTACAGGACAGGGGGAGTTTCAGATACGCAGTATTTT	CASSPYRTGGVSDTQYF
TRBV5-5	TRBJ1-3	TRBD1	TGTGCCAGCAGCGACAGGGGGGGCTCTGGAAACACCATATATTTT	CASSDRGGSGNTIYF
TRBV6-5	TRBJ2-5	TRBD2	TGTGCCAGCAGTCCCCGGACTAGCGGGGGTGAGACCCAGTACTTC	CASSPRTSGGETQYF
TRBV30	TRBJ1-6	-	TGTGCCTGGACCCTGCGAGGTGCCTCCTATAATTCACCCCTCCACTTT	CAWTLRGASYNSPLHF
TRBV7-9	TRBJ1-2	TRBD1	TGTGCCAGCAGCTTAACAGGGGGCGAGGACTATGGCTACACCTTC	CASSLTGGEDYGYTF
TRBV18	TRBJ2-1	TRBD2	TGTGCCAGCTCACCCGAGCGGGGCGGCTACAATGAGCAGTTCTTC	CASSPERGGYNEQFF
TRBV30	TRBJ2-1	TRBD2	TGTGCCTGGAGTCATAGGACCAGCGGGGGATACAATGAGCAGTTCTTC	CAWSHRTSGGYNEQFF
TRBV7-8	TRBJ2-5	TRBD1	TGTGCCAGCAGCTTAGGCGTCTTGTCAGGGGGCCTGGAGACCCAGTACTTC	CASSLGVLSGGLETQYF
TRBV13	TRBJ1-2	TRBD1	TGTGCCAGCAGCTCACGACAGGGGGTTGCCTATGGCTACACCTTC	CASSSRQGVAYGYTF
TRBV19	TRBJ2-3	TRBD2	TGTGCCAGTAGTCTCCTACTAGCGGGAAGCACAGATACGCAGTATTTT	CASSLLLAGSTDTQYF